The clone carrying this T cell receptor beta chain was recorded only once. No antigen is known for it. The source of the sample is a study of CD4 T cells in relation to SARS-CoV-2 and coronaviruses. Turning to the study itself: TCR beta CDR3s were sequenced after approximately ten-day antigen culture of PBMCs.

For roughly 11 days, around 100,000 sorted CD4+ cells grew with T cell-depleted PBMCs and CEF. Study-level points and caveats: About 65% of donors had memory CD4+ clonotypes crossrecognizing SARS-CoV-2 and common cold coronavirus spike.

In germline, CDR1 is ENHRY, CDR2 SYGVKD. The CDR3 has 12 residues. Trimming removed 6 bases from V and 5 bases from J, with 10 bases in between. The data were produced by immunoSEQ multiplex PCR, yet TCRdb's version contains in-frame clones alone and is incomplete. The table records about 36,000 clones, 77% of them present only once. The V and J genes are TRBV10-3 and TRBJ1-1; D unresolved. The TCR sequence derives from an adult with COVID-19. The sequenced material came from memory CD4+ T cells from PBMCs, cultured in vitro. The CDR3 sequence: CAIRAERTEAFF. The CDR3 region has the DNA TGTGCCATCAGAGCAGAGAGGACTGAAGCTTTCTTT.